A selection of T cell receptor beta chains follows, all from one sample in a study of cytomegalovirus exposure and HLA in healthy donors. Data came from immunoSEQ multiplex PCR; TCRdb stores just in-frame clones and leaves some out. The data hold about 170,000 clones, with about 85% observed a single time. The sequenced sample was PBMCs. These receptors all come from a woman between 50 and 59 years old in good health and CMV-seropositive. The CDR3 runs from the conserved cysteine through the conserved F or W. The D gene is left open where the match is weak. For some rows the clone size is stated as once, few or many, or as a class when expanded; others skip it.

V,J,D,size,DNA,CDR3
TRBV7-3,TRBJ2-2,TRBD2,NA,TGTGCCAGCAGCCAAGTTGGGGGGGAAAACACCGGGGAGCTGTTTTTT,CASSQVGGENTGELFF
TRBV10-2,TRBJ2-7,TRBD1,once,TGCGCCAGCAGTCGGACAGGGAGGATCTACGAGCAGTACTTC,CASSRTGRIYEQYF
TRBV7-9,TRBJ1-1,TRBD1,few,TGTGCCAGCAGCTTAACAGGGGACACTGAAGCTTTCTTT,CASSLTGDTEAFF
TRBV27,TRBJ2-7,NA,once,TGTGCCAGCAGTTTAACTCTGGCCTACGAGCAGTACTTC,CASSLTLAYEQYF
TRBV5-4,TRBJ2-4,NA,NA,TGTGCCAGCAGCGTCGATGGGCCGAACATTCAGTACTTC,CASSVDGPNIQYF
TRBV15,TRBJ1-1,NA,NA,TGTGCCACCAGCAGAGATGCGGGTACTTCTGAAGCTTTCTTT,CATSRDAGTSEAFF
TRBV7-2,TRBJ2-1,NA,NA,TGTGCCAGCAGCTTACCCGGGAAGAGTGAGCAGTTCTTC,CASSLPGKSEQFF
TRBV4-3,TRBJ2-4,TRBD1,NA,TGCGCCAGCAGCCAAGGGACAGGGATTTCCGGCATTCAGTACTTC,CASSQGTGISGIQYF
TRBV2,TRBJ1-4,NA,NA,TGTGCCAGCAGTGATTCCGGGACACGTACTGAAAAACTGTTTTTT,CASSDSGTRTEKLFF
TRBV21-1,TRBJ2-7,NA,NA,TGTGCCAGCAGCAAATGGGGGCGGGAGGGTCGAAAAGGACCCTACGAGCAGTACTTC,CASSKWGREGRKGPYEQYF
TRBV6-1,TRBJ2-7,NA,NA,TGTGCCAGCAGTTCACCGGGACAAACCTCCTACGAGCAGTACTTC,CASSSPGQTSYEQYF
TRBV10-2,TRBJ2-1,NA,once,TGCGCCAGCAGTGAGTCGTTAAGGGGATCGATATACAATGAGCAGTTCTTC,CASSESLRGSIYNEQFF
TRBV30,TRBJ1-4,NA,NA,TGTGCCTGGAGTGTCGGGGCAACTAATGAAAAACTGTTTTTT,CAWSVGATNEKLFF
TRBV6-5,TRBJ1-1,NA,NA,TGTGCCAGCAGTTACGGGGGGAAGCCTGAAGCTTTCTTT,CASSYGGKPEAFF
TRBV28,TRBJ1-6,NA,NA,TGTGCCAGCAGTTTGTTGGGAGACCCGGCGGATTCACCCCTCCACTTT,CASSLLGDPADSPLHF
TRBV30,TRBJ1-2,NA,NA,TGTGCCTGGACAATCCAGTCAGGAGGTGGCTACACCTTC,CAWTIQSGGGYTF
TRBV7-2,TRBJ2-5,TRBD1,once,TGTGCCAGCAGCGCGGGACAGGGTGGTTGGGAGACCCAGTACTTC,CASSAGQGGWETQYF